This T cell receptor (beta chain) was identified during a study of T cell responses to AZD1222 COVID-19 vaccine. Study-level findings and limits: Reportedly, close to half of spike-specific TCRs are directed against unmutated variant regions. Clonal diversity was possibly underestimated, and the donors were mostly white British, with more females.

The germline V and J ends were trimmed by 5 bases and 4 bases, with 21 bases remaining between them. The CDR3 has 17 residues. Germline CDR1 reads LGHDT; CDR2 reads YNNKEL (reference sequence). As regards this clone: Its specificity is not known.

Pooling of second doses given at about 4 or about 12 weeks was done. The assay was immunoSEQ multiplex PCR, and TCRdb's table has in-frame clones only and misses some. Found here are tens of thousands of clones, around 82% of them singletons; the top ten hold 45% to 50%. The V gene is TRBV3-1 (or the pseudogene TRBV3-2), the J gene TRBJ2-4; D uncertain. The source is an adult who received the AZD1222 COVID-19 vaccine. Sample: peripheral blood, taken 28 days after the second AZD1222 dose. The CDR3 is CASSVRAPICKKNIQYF. The CDR3 DNA is TGTGCCAGCAGCGTCAGAGCTCCCATTTGCAAAAAAAACATTCAGTACTTC.